The 22 T cell receptor beta chains presented below share a single source sample, sequenced in a study of beta chain features in type 1 diabetes. The entirety of the isolated RNA underwent reverse transcription, so expressed TCRB transcripts were sequenced. The data were produced by immunoSEQ multiplex PCR, yet TCRdb's version contains in-frame clones alone and is incomplete. This sample has hundreds of thousands of clones, with over 10% found just once. These receptors lack a known antigen. General study findings and limits: All four CD4+ subsets of Type 1 diabetes patients contained TCRB CDR3s that were moderately but significantly shorter.

Sequences were obtained from naive CD4+ T cells from blood. All receptors derive from a man between 18 and 35 years old with type 1 diabetes.

The chain employs TRBV6-5 and TRBJ1-1; D is unresolved. This CDR3 is 13 amino acids long. Germline loops: CDR1 MNHEY, CDR2 SVGAGI. The V gene lost 4 bases and the J gene lost 1 base, with 7 bases spanning the gap. CDR3 nucleotides: TGTGCCAGCAGTTTGGCAGGGAACACTGAAGCTTTCTTT. It encodes CASSLAGNTEAFF.

The J gene is TRBJ2-1, the V gene TRBV6-6; TRBD1 matches 12 bases. Per germline, CDR1 MNHNY and CDR2 SVGAGI (reference sequence). This CDR3 has 14 residues. The V segment lost 6 bases and the J segment 6 bases; nucleotides outside the gene matches: 3. In DNA, the CDR3 is TGTGCCAGCAGGCCGGGACAGGGGGCCAATGAGCAGTTCTTC. It yields the protein CASRPGQGANEQFF.

This clone was found a few times. The rearrangement uses TRBV5-1 and TRBJ1-1; 8 nucleotides match TRBD1. Trimming at V came to 0 bases and at J to 11 bases, leaving 3 bases not matched to a gene. CDR3 size: 12 residues. Germline CDR1 is SGHRS and CDR2 is YFSETQ. CDR3 coding DNA: TGCGCCAGCAGCTTGGACAGGGGGGATGCTTTCTTT. Translation: CASSLDRGDAFF. Full variable domain (missing parts from reference TRBV5-1 and TRBJ1-1): KAGVTQTPRYLIKTRGQQVTLSCSPISGHRSVSWYQQTPGQGLQFLFEYFSETQRNKGNFPGRFSGRQFSNSRSEMNVSTLELGDSALYLCASSLDRGDAFFGQGTRLTVV.

The chain carries TRBV10-1 and TRBJ2-5, with D perhaps matching TRBD1 (5 bases). CDR1 is WNHNN and CDR2 is SYGVQD in the germline V gene (reference sequence). The CDR3 sequence is 12 residues long. The V and J ends lost 7 bases and 5 bases respectively, with 11 bases between them. CDR3 sequence reads: CASKGAGETQYF. CDR3 DNA: TGCGCCAGCAAAGGGGCCGGGGAGACCCAGTACTTC.

J is TRBJ2-7 and V is TRBV28, with 7 bases that match TRBD1. The CDR3 has 13 amino acids. Germline lookup yields CDR1 MDHEN and CDR2 SYDVKM. J gave up 6 bases and V 2 bases, and 4 bases lay outside the gene matches. The CDR3: CASSLPDRAEQYF. CDR3 DNA: TGTGCCAGCAGTTTACCCGACAGGGCCGAGCAGTACTTC.

Details on this clone: Different DNA sequences within this sample yield the same CDR3. The chain recombines TRBV18 with TRBJ2-2, with a tentative D call TRBD1 (5 bases). Germline V gene sequence: CDR1 KGHSH, CDR2 LQKENI. The CDR3 loop spans 14 amino acids. V was clipped by 6 bases and J by 1 base, with 9 bases between them. The CDR3 sequence is CASSSQENTGELFF. The CDR3 bases are TGTGCCAGCTCGTCACAGGAGAACACCGGGGAGCTGTTTTTT.

The chain is built from TRBV5-1 and TRBJ2-5; D call uncertain. V gave up 0 bases and J gave up 3 bases, with 6 bases separating them. The CDR3 consists of 13 residues. Germline V lookup: CDR1 SGHRS, CDR2 YFSETQ. For the CDR3, the DNA is TGCGCCAGCAGCTTGGGGTTTGAAGAGACCCAGTACTTC. It translates to CASSLGFEETQYF.

The rearrangement uses TRBV18 and TRBJ2-3; no firm D call. V shed 3 bases and J shed 3 bases, with 16 bases lying between them. CDR1 and CDR2 (germline): KGHSH, LQKENI. The CDR3 runs to 16 residues. The CDR3 loop is CASSPETAAWTDTQYF. The DNA for the CDR3 is TGTGCCAGCTCACCGGAGACGGCGGCTTGGACAGATACGCAGTATTTT.

The CDR3 sequence is CASSLGRAGGAVDTQYF. CDR3 DNA sequence: TGTGCCAGCAGCTTAGGCCGGGCGGGAGGTGCGGTGGATACGCAGTATTTT. The chain combines TRBV13 with TRBJ2-3, with 8 nucleotides matching TRBD2. V lost 0 bases to trimming and J lost 6 bases; unmatched junction nucleotides: 11. CDR3 length: 17 amino acids. Germline V CDR1 and CDR2: PRHDT, FYEKMQ (reference sequence).

This clone was seen a few times. This chain joins TRBV9 and TRBJ1-2; D not certain. CDR1 is SGDLS and CDR2 is YYNGEE in the germline V gene. The CDR3 spans 16 residues. V dropped 0 bases and J dropped 8 bases, with 20 bases sitting between them. Here the CDR3 reads CASSVEAVGSQRGYTF. In DNA form, the CDR3 reads TGTGCCAGCAGCGTAGAGGCGGTTGGGTCCCAAAGGGGCTACACCTTC.

The chain recombines TRBV18 with TRBJ1-1; the D gene is possibly TRBD1 (5 bases). The germline CDR1 and CDR2 sequences are KGHSH and LQKENI. V lost 3 bases, J lost 8 bases, and 13 bases lay in between. The CDR3 has 13 amino acids. In nucleotides, the CDR3 is TGTGCCAGCTCACCTATTAAGCAGGGCGAAGCTTTCTTT. It codes for CASSPIKQGEAFF.

The table lists this clone with a few counts. The chain recombines TRBV5-1 with TRBJ2-7; the match to TRBD1 covers 8 bases. Per germline, CDR1 SGHRS and CDR2 YFSETQ. This CDR3 spans 14 amino acids. The trim removed 4 bases at V and 5 bases at J, leaving 8 bases unmatched. The CDR3 loop reads CASSPRTGSDEQYF. DNA of the CDR3: TGCGCCAGCAGCCCGAGGACAGGGTCGGACGAGCAGTACTTC.

The rearrangement links TRBV27 to TRBJ1-2, with TRBD1 matching over 7 bases. Germline V lookup: CDR1 MNHEY, CDR2 SMNVEV (reference sequence). After removal of 4 bases from V and 4 bases from J, the junction contained 6 bases not matched to a gene. The CDR3 runs 14 residues. As DNA, the CDR3 is TGTGCCAGCAGTTCATATGGACAGGTCTATGGCTACACCTTC. Translation: CASSSYGQVYGYTF.

This clone came up a few times. The chain links TRBV11-3 to TRBJ1-2; D unclear. This CDR3 has 13 amino acids. The V end was cut by 1 base, the J end by 6 bases, with 9 bases between. Germline CDR1 and CDR2: SGHNT and YENEEA. The CDR3 DNA reads TGTGCCAGCAGCTTAGTGCACAGCAATGGCTACACCTTC. It codes for CASSLVHSNGYTF.

The genes are TRBV5-4 and TRBJ2-6, with 8 positions matching TRBD1. This CDR3 region has 20 residues. Germline CDR1 reads SGHNT; CDR2 reads YYREEE (reference sequence). V lost 1 base, J lost 2 bases, and 14 bases stayed unmatched. In DNA form, the CDR3 reads TGTGCCAGCAGCTTGTGGCCGTGGGACAGGCTCCCTCCTGGGGCCAACGTCCTGACTTTC. This codes for CASSLWPWDRLPPGANVLTF.

The chain recombines TRBV5-1 with TRBJ2-7; 9 positions agree with TRBD1. Germline CDR1 reads SGHRS; CDR2 reads YFSETQ. The CDR3 length is 14 residues. J gave up 3 bases and V 3 bases, and 4 bases lay outside the gene matches. The CDR3: CASSSGTGNYEQYF. CDR3 in DNA: TGCGCCAGCAGCTCCGGGACAGGGAACTACGAGCAGTACTTC.

This clone was detected a few times. This sequence joins TRBV14 and TRBJ1-1; D ambiguous. Trimming cost V 1 base and J 4 bases, with 10 bases left between them. Germline V CDR1 and CDR2: SGHDN, FVKESK. The CDR3 runs to 14 residues. In DNA form, the CDR3 reads TGTGCCAGCAGCCAAGGAGGCGGAGGCACTGAAGCTTTCTTT. It translates to CASSQGGGGTEAFF.

This chain uses TRBV2 with TRBJ2-7; 9 bases are shared with TRBD1. CDR1 and CDR2 (germline): SNHLY, FYNNEI. With V trimmed by 6 bases and J by 5 bases, 14 bases remained unmatched. The CDR3 is 16 residues long. The CDR3 loop reads CASRFTPGQGIDEQYF. Here the CDR3 DNA reads TGTGCCAGCAGATTCACACCGGGACAGGGTATAGACGAGCAGTACTTC.

Comments on this clone: This same CDR3 is encoded by further DNA sequences in the sample. The chain employs TRBV18 and TRBJ2-5; D possibly corresponds to TRBD2 (6 bases). Between the trimmed V and J ends, which lost 3 bases and 2 bases, there was a span of 7 bases. CDR1 and CDR2 from the germline V gene are KGHSH and LQKENI. This CDR3 contains 13 residues. In DNA form, the CDR3 reads TGTGCCAGCTCACCGGGACTGCAAGAGACCCAGTACTTC. Amino acids: CASSPGLQETQYF.

This clone has only a few counts. The chain recombines TRBV4-1 with TRBJ2-3; D might be TRBD1 (6 bases). With 0 bases removed from V and 2 bases from J, the gap between germline ends came to 18 bases. The CDR3 is made up of 18 amino acids. Per germline, CDR1 MGHRA and CDR2 YSYEKL. The CDR3 region is CASSQDRLATGITDTQYF. The CDR3 DNA reads TGCGCCAGCAGCCAAGATCGGTTGGCAACAGGGATCACAGATACGCAGTATTTT.

This clone was seen only a few times. V and J are TRBV30 and TRBJ1-1; perhaps TRBD1 as D (6 bases). The V end lost 1 base, the J end lost 2 bases, and 11 bases lay between the germline ends. Germline V CDR1 and CDR2: GTSNPN, SVGIG (reference sequence). CDR3 length: 14 amino acids. CDR3 in DNA: TGTGCCTGGAGTGGCGGACAGAGCAACACTGAAGCTTTCTTT. It yields the protein CAWSGGQSNTEAFF.

The V gene is TRBV6-5, the J gene TRBJ1-2; TRBD1 is a possible D gene (6 bases). There are 13 residues in the CDR3. The V end was cut by 2 bases, the J end by 10 bases, with 14 bases between. Germline V gene data show CDR1 as MNHEY and CDR2 as SVGAGI. CDR3 nucleotides: TGTGCCAGCAGTTACGGGGGCCGCGATGACTACACCTTC. This gives the protein CASSYGGRDDYTF.